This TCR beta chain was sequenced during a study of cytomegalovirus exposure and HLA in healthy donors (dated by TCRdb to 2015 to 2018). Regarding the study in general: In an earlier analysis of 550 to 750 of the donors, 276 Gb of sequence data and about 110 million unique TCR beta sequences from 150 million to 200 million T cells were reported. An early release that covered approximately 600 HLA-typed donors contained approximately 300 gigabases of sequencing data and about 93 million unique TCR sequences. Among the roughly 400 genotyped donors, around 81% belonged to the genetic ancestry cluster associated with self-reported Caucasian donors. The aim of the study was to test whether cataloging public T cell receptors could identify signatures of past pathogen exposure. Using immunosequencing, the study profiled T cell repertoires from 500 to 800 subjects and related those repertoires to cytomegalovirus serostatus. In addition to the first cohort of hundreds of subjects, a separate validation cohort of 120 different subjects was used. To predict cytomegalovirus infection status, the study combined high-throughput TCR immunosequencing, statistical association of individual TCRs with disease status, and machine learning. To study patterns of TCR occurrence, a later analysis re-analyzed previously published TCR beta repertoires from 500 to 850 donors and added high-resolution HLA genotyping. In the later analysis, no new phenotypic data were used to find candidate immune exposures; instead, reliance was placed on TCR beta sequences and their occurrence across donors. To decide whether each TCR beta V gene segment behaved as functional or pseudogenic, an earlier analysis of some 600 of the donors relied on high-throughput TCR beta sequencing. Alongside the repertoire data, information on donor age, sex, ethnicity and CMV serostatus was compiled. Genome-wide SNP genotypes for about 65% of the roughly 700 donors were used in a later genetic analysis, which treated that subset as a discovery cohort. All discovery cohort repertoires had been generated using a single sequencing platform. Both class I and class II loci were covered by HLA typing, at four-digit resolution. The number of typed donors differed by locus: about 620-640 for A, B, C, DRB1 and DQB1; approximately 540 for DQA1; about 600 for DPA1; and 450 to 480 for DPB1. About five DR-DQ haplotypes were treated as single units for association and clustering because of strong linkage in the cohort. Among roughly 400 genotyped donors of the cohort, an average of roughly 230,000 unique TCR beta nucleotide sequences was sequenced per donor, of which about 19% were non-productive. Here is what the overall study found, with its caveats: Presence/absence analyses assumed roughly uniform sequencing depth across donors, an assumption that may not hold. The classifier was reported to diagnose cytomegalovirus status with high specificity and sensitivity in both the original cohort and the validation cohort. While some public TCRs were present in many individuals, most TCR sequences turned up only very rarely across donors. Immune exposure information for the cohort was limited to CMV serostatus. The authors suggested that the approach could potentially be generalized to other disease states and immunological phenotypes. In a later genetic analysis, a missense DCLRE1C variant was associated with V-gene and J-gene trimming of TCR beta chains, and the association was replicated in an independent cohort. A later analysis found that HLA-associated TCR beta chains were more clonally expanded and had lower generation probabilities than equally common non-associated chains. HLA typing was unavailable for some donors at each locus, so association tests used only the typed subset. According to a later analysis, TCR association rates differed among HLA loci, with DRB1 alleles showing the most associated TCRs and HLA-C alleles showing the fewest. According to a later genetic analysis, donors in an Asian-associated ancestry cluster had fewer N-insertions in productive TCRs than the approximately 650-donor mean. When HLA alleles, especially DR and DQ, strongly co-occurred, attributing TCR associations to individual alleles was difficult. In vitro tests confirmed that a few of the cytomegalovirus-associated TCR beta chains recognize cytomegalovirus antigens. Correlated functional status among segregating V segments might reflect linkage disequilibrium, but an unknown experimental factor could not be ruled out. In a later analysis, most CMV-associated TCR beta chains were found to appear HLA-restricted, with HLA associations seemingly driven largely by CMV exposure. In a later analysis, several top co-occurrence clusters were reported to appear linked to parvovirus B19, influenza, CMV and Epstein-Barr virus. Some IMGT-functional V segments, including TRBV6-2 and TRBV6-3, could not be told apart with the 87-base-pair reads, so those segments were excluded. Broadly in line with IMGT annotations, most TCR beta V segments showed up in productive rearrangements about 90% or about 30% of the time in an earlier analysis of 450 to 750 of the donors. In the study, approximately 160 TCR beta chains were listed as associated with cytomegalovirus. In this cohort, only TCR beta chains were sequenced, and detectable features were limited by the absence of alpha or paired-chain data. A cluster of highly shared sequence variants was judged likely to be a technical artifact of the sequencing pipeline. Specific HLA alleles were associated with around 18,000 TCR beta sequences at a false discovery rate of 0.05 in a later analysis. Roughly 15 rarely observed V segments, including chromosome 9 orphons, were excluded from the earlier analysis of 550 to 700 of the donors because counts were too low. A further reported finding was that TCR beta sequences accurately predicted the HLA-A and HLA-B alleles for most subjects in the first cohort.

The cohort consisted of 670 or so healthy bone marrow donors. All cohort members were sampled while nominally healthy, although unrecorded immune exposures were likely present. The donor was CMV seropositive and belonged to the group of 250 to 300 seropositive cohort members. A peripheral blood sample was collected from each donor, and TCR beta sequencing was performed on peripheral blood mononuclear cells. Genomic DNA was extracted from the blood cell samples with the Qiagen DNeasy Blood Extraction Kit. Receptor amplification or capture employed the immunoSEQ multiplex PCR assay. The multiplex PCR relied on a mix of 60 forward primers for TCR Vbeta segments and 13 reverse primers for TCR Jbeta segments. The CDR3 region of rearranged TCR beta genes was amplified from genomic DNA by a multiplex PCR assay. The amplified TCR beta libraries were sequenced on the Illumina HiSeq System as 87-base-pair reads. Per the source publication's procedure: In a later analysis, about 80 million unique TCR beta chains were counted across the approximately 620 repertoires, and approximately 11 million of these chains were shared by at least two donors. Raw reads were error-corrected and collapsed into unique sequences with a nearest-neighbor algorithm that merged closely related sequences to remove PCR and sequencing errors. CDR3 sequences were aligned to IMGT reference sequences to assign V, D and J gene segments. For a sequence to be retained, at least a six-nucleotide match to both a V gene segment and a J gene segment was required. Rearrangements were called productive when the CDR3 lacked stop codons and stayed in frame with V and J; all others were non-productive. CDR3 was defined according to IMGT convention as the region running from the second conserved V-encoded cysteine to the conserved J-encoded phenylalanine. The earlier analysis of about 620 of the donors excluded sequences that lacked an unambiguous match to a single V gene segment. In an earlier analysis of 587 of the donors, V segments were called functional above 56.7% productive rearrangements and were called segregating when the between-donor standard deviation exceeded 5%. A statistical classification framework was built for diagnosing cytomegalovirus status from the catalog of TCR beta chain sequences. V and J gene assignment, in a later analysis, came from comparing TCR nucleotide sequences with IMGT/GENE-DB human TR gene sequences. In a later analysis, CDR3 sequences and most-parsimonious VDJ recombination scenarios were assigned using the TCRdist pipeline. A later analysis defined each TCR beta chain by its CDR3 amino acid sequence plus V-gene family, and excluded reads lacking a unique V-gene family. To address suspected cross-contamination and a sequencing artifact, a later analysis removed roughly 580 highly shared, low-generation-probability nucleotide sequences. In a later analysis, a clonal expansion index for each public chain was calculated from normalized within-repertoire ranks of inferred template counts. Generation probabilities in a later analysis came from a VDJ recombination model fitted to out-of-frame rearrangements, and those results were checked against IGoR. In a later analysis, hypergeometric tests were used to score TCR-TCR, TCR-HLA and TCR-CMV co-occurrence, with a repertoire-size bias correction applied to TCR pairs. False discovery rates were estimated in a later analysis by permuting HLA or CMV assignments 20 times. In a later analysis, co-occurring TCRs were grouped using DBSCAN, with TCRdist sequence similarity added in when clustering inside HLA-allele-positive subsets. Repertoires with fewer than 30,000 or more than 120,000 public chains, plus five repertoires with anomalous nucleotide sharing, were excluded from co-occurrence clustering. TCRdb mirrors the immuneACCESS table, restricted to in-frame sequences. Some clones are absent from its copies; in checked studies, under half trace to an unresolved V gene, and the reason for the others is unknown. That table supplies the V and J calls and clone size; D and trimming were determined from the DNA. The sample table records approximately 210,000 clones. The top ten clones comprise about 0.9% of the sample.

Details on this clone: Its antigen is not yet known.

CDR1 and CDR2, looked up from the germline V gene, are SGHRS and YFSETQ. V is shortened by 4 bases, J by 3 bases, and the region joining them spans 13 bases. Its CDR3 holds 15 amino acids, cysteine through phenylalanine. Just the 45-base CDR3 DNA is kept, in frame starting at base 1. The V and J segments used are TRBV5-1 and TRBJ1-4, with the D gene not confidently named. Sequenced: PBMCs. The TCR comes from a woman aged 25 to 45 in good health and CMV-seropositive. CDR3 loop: CASSPGEAANEKLFF. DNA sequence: TGCGCCAGCAGCCCTGGAGAGGCAGCTAATGAAAAACTGTTTTTT.